Listed below are T cell receptor beta chains from one sample, sequenced in a study of cytomegalovirus exposure and HLA in healthy donors. Assay: immunoSEQ multiplex PCR; the TCRdb copy retains only in-frame clones and omits some. The repertoire holds about 120,000 clones, with about 80% as singletons. Sequences were obtained from PBMCs. The origin of the receptors is a man aged 55-75 years in good health and CMV-seropositive. Both conserved end residues are part of each CDR3. The D gene is left open where the match is weak. A row's size may be missing; if present it is once, few, many or a size class.

CDR3 DNA	CDR3 protein	J gene	V gene	D gene	clone size
TGTGCCAGCAGTGAGGGGCAGGCCTATGGCTACACCTTC	CASSEGQAYGYTF	TRBJ1-2	TRBV6-1	NA	NA
TGTGCCAGCAGTTACTCGAGGAGCAATCAGCCCCAGCATTTT	CASSYSRSNQPQHF	TRBJ1-5	TRBV6-5	NA	NA
TGTGCCAGCAGCGTAGGATGGGGGGTCGGGGAGACCCAGTACTTC	CASSVGWGVGETQYF	TRBJ2-5	TRBV9	NA	once
TGCGCCAGCAGCTTCGGAAGGCAGGGCTCGGGCAATGAGCAGTTCTTC	CASSFGRQGSGNEQFF	TRBJ2-1	TRBV5-1	NA	once
TGTGCCAGCAGCTCGGGAGGTGCACTAGTAGGATACAATGAGCAGTTCTTC	CASSSGGALVGYNEQFF	TRBJ2-1	TRBV5-5	TRBD2	NA
TGCAGCGCTAACAGGGGATTCGGCACTGAAGCTTTCTTT	CSANRGFGTEAFF	TRBJ1-1	TRBV29-1	TRBD1	NA
TGTGCCAGCAGCCTTCTAGCGGCGACCTACGAGCAGTACTTC	CASSLLAATYEQYF	TRBJ2-7	TRBV7-8	TRBD2	NA
TGTGCCAGTACGGCCAACACAGGGGGCAATGAGCAGTTCTTC	CASTANTGGNEQFF	TRBJ2-1	TRBV19	TRBD1	NA
TGTGCCAGCAGCAAAGGCGGGCCAGCGGTCAGCTCCTACGAGCAGTACTTC	CASSKGGPAVSSYEQYF	TRBJ2-7	TRBV21-1	NA	NA
TGTGCCAGCAGCTCAAACCTTGGACAGGCTGCAGCTAATGAAAAACTGTTTTTT	CASSSNLGQAAANEKLFF	TRBJ1-4	TRBV7-9	TRBD1	NA
TGTGCCAGCAGTTTCCTGGGACAGTGGGGTTACGAGCAGTACTTC	CASSFLGQWGYEQYF	TRBJ2-7	TRBV27	TRBD1	NA
TGCGCCAGCAGCTTGAGTGGAGGGCCCTATGGCTACACCTTC	CASSLSGGPYGYTF	TRBJ1-2	TRBV5-1	NA	NA
TGTGCCAGCACCAGAGGCCAAGAGACCCAGTACTTC	CASTRGQETQYF	TRBJ2-5	TRBV2	NA	NA
TGTGCCAGCAGACCGACAGGGAGGACCGGGGAGCTGTTTTTT	CASRPTGRTGELFF	TRBJ2-2	TRBV6-5	NA	NA
TGTGCCAGCACCCCTACAATGGGAGTCGGTCAGCCCCAGCATTTT	CASTPTMGVGQPQHF	TRBJ1-5	TRBV27	NA	NA
TGTGCCTGGAGACATGTATTGAACACTGAAGCTTTCTTT	CAWRHVLNTEAFF	TRBJ1-1	TRBV30	NA	once
TGCGCCAGCAGGGACAGCTACAATGAGCAGTTCTTC	CASRDSYNEQFF	TRBJ2-1	TRBV5-1	NA	NA
TGCGCCAGCACGAGTAACACTGAAGCTTTCTTT	CASTSNTEAFF	TRBJ1-1	TRBV5-1	NA	NA
TGTGCCAGCAGCCGAGAGGGACTGGAAGGGGATACGCAGTATTTT	CASSREGLEGDTQYF	TRBJ2-3	TRBV7-8	NA	NA
TGTGCCAGCAGTGAAAGGGGGGGGAACACTGAAGCTTTCTTT	CASSERGGNTEAFF	TRBJ1-1	TRBV2	NA	NA
TGTGCCAGCAGCTCCCGGGACAGCCAAGAGACCCAGTACTTC	CASSSRDSQETQYF	TRBJ2-5	TRBV6-5	TRBD1	NA
TGTGCCAGCAGTGTCCAACAGGGAACTGAAGCTTTCTTT	CASSVQQGTEAFF	TRBJ1-1	TRBV25-1	NA	NA